The 19 T cell receptor beta chains presented below share a single source sample, sequenced in a study of cytomegalovirus exposure and HLA in healthy donors. Primers for the PCR totalled 60 Vbeta and 13 Jbeta. Here immunoSEQ multiplex PCR was the method, and the copy in TCRdb shows in-frame clones only, minus some. Here the sample spans a few hundred thousand clones, approximately 85% being singletons. The sample taken for sequencing was PBMCs. The receptors were gathered from a woman aged 40-49 years in good health and CMV-seropositive.

V and J are TRBV7-9 and TRBJ1-3, with D possibly matching TRBD1 (6 bases). Trimming pared 0 bases from V and 7 bases from J, leaving 13 bases between. The CDR3 extends over 15 amino acids. Germline V gives CDR1 SEHNR, CDR2 FQNEAQ (reference sequence). The CDR3 DNA sequence: TGTGCCAGCAGCTTAGCAGCGGGGGGCGGTAACACCATATATTTT. Encoded protein: CASSLAAGGGNTIYF.

The rearrangement uses TRBV11-2 and TRBJ2-5; weak D call: TRBD2 (6 bases). Deletions cut 4 bases from V and 9 bases from J, with 12 bases between. This CDR3 comprises 12 residues. CDR1 is SGHAT and CDR2 is FQNNGV in the germline V gene. The CDR3 loop reads CASSSPSGAQYF. The CDR3 nucleotides read TGTGCCAGCAGCTCCCCCTCGGGGGCCCAGTACTTC.

CDR3 region: CASSTGGAGTEAFF. As DNA, the CDR3 is TGCGCCAGCAGCACTGGGGGGGCAGGCACTGAAGCTTTCTTT. The chain carries TRBV5-1 and TRBJ1-1; tentatively, D is TRBD1 (6 bases). V lost 4 bases to trimming and J lost 4 bases, with 14 bases between them. CDR1 and CDR2 from the germline V gene are SGHRS and YFSETQ. The CDR3 sequence is 14 residues long.

The rearrangement uses TRBV10-3 and TRBJ1-1; D call uncertain. The CDR3 loop spans 14 amino acids. V lost 1 base and J lost 5, with 11 bases in between. Germline CDR1 and CDR2: ENHRY and SYGVKD. This chain's CDR3 is CAISEFQVWTEAFF. The CDR3 nucleotides read TGTGCCATCAGTGAGTTTCAGGTATGGACTGAAGCTTTCTTT.

The chain couples TRBV7-6 to TRBJ2-5; the D is unclear. The CDR3 runs 16 residues. Germline V gene lookup returns CDR1 SGHVS and CDR2 FNYEAQ. V was pared by 0 bases and J by 2 bases, with 13 bases between. CDR3 protein: CASSLAGLAEQETQYF. The DNA for the CDR3 is TGTGCCAGCAGCTTAGCGGGTCTGGCGGAACAAGAGACCCAGTACTTC. Full variable domain (remainder filled in from reference TRBV7-6 and TRBJ2-5): GAGVSQSPRYKVTKRGQDVALRCDPISGHVSLYWYRQALGQGPEFLTYFNYEAQQDKSGLPNDRFSAERPEGSISTLTIQRTEQRDSAMYRCASSLAGLAEQETQYFGPGTRLLVL.

The chain uses TRBV4-3 and TRBJ2-5, with unresolved D. CDR1 and CDR2 (germline): LGHNA, YSLEER. The V end lost 0 bases, the J end lost 1 base, and 9 bases lay between the germline ends. CDR3 size: 15 residues. CDR3 sequence (DNA): TGCGCCAGCAGCCAAGATTACAGCCGCCAAGAGACCCAGTACTTC. This translates into CASSQDYSRQETQYF.

The chain joins TRBV2 to TRBJ1-3; D is unclear. Per germline, CDR1 SNHLY and CDR2 FYNNEI. Trimming took off 10 bases at V and 0 bases at J, with 13 bases between the two ends. The CDR3 loop spans 14 amino acids. The CDR3 DNA sequence: TGTGCCACCACCGACACCTTCTCTGGAAACACCATATATTTT. The encoded protein is CATTDTFSGNTIYF.

V usage is TRBV7-9 and J usage is TRBJ2-5; no definite D call. The CDR3 extends over 12 amino acids. Trimming removed 2 bases from V and 5 bases from J, with 6 bases in between. Germline V CDR1 and CDR2: SEHNR, FQNEAQ (reference sequence). CDR3 nucleotides: TGTGCCAGCAGCTTACAACGGGAGACCCAGTACTTC. This encodes CASSLQRETQYF.

This chain uses TRBV25-1 with TRBJ2-3; D might be TRBD2 (6 bases). The CDR3 has 12 residues. CDR1 is MGHDK and CDR2 is SYGVNS in the germline V gene. The V and J ends lost 6 bases and 6 bases respectively, with 10 bases between them. The CDR3 DNA reads TGTGCCAGCAGGGGGGGACTGGATACGCAGTATTTT. It is translated as CASRGGLDTQYF.

This CDR3 reads CSVLDTGANTEAFF. CDR3 nucleotides: TGCAGCGTTTTGGATACAGGGGCGAACACTGAAGCTTTCTTT. The V call is TRBV29-1, the J call TRBJ1-1, with TRBD1 matching 7 bases. V lost 5 bases and J lost 1; bases outside the gene matches: 7. The CDR3 sequence is 14 residues long. Germline V gene sequence: CDR1 SQVTM, CDR2 ANQGSEA.

The V call is TRBV4-1, the J call TRBJ1-5; D gene unclear. CDR1 is MGHRA and CDR2 is YSYEKL in the germline V gene. There are 16 residues in the CDR3. Trimming took off 2 bases at V and 1 base at J, with 12 bases between the two ends. CDR3 sequence reads: CASSQLPGFSNQPQHF. CDR3 bases: TGCGCCAGCAGCCAATTACCAGGTTTCAGCAATCAGCCCCAGCATTTT.

This clone was seen just once. Compared with germline, one end of the junction differs, possibly owing to a read error. The chain employs TRBV7-2 and TRBJ2-3, with 12 nucleotides matching TRBD1. The CDR3 length is 14 residues. Germline CDR1 and CDR2: SGHTA and FQGNSA. The CDR3 spells CVSGTGGAGDTQYF. For the CDR3, the DNA is TGTGTCAGCGGGACAGGGGGCGCCGGGGATACGCAGTATTTT.

The rearrangement uses TRBV2 and TRBJ2-5; TRBD2 matches 10 bases. The V and J ends lost 3 bases and 4 bases, in that order; junction bases with no gene match: 5. The CDR3 is 15 residues long. Germline V gives CDR1 SNHLY, CDR2 FYNNEI. CDR3 region: CASSDGAGGGETQYF. Written as DNA, the CDR3 is TGTGCCAGCAGTGACGGAGCGGGAGGGGGAGAGACCCAGTACTTC.

This clone was detected a few times. This rearrangement joins TRBV27 to TRBJ2-7, with D uncertain. Trimming left V 6 bases short and J 1 base short, with 13 bases between. The CDR3 runs to 14 residues. CDR1 is MNHEY and CDR2 is SMNVEV in the germline V gene (reference sequence). CDR3 region: CASRLSPKSYEQYF. CDR3 in DNA: TGTGCCAGCAGACTCTCACCGAAGTCCTACGAGCAGTACTTC.

The J gene is TRBJ2-1, the V gene TRBV19; 10 nucleotides match TRBD2. The ends lost 10 bases at V and 7 bases at J; junction bases unmatched: 7. This CDR3 contains 13 residues. Germline V CDR1 and CDR2: LNHDA, SQIVND (reference sequence). CDR3 coding DNA: TGTGCCACTAGCGGGAGTAATTCGAATGAGCAGTTCTTC. Its protein is CATSGSNSNEQFF. The whole variable domain, filled in from reference TRBV19 and TRBJ2-1, reads DGGITQSPKYLFRKEGQNVTLSCEQNLNHDAMYWYRQDPGQGLRLIYYSQIVNDFQKGDIAEGYSVSREKKESFPLTVTSAQKNPTAFYLCATSGSNSNEQFFGPGTRLTVL.

This clone appeared a few times. The chain recombines TRBV5-1 with TRBJ2-5; 10 positions match TRBD2. Germline assignment: CDR1 SGHRS and CDR2 YFSETQ. The V and J ends lost 2 bases and 4 bases, in that order; junction bases with no gene match: 2. The CDR3 spans 14 residues. This CDR3 reads CASSFSGRGETQYF. The DNA for the CDR3 is TGCGCCAGCAGCTTCAGCGGGAGGGGAGAGACCCAGTACTTC.

V gene TRBV6-5 combines with J gene TRBJ2-3; 7 bases are a match to TRBD2. Looked up from germline, CDR1 is MNHEY and CDR2 is SVGAGI. CDR3 size: 16 residues. With V trimmed by 4 bases and J by 1 base, 8 bases remained unmatched. The CDR3, as DNA: TGTGCCAGCAGTTCCACGAGGGGAGGGGGCACAGATACGCAGTATTTT. Residues: CASSSTRGGGTDTQYF.

The J gene is TRBJ2-3, the V gene TRBV28, with TRBD1 identical over 7 bases. The J segment lost 4 bases and the V segment lost 6 bases, leaving 13 bases of the junction unmatched. This CDR3 has 16 amino acids. Germline values: CDR1 MDHEN, CDR2 SYDVKM. Here the CDR3 DNA reads TGTGCCAGCAGACCAGGGGGAGAGGGTATTGCAGATACGCAGTATTTT. Translated: CASRPGGEGIADTQYF.

The rearrangement links TRBV19 to TRBJ1-5; D perhaps matches TRBD1 (6 bases). V gave up 6 bases and J gave up 3 bases, with 15 bases separating them. Germline V lookup: CDR1 LNHDA, CDR2 SQIVND (reference sequence). This CDR3 region has 15 residues. The CDR3 DNA reads TGTGCCAGTAGCGAACAGGGTTGGGACAATCAGCCCCAGCATTTT. It specifies CASSEQGWDNQPQHF.